The 25 T cell receptor beta chains reported below all come from one sample, sequenced in a study of blood T cells in healthy people across ages. Alongside a J-beta primer mix, a sample-barcoded 5' primer served in a second PCR lasting roughly 6 to 11 cycles. Via MiXCR, TCRdb re-called the 5' RACE reads, giving one row per CDR3 protein. The table has around 790,000 distinct CDR3 sequences, 40% to 50% seen once. The sequenced sample consisted of blood. The receptors stem from a man in his fifties or sixties in good health.

This chain joins TRBV3-1 and TRBJ1-2; D perhaps matches TRBD1 (5 bases). V was cut by 10 bases and J by 5 bases, with 20 bases left in between. The CDR3 covers 14 residues. CDR1 and CDR2 (germline): LGHDT, YNNKEL (reference sequence). DNA for the CDR3: TGTGCCACTTCATCCCGGGACGCAATGTATGGCTACACCTTC. Protein product: CATSSRDAMYGYTF.

This clonotype was recorded a few times. The chain combines TRBV13 with TRBJ1-6; 9 bases match TRBD1. Germline V gene data show CDR1 as PRHDT and CDR2 as FYEKMQ (reference sequence). Trimming took 4 bases from V and 4 from J; bases not matched to a gene: 8. The CDR3 sequence is 17 residues long. The CDR3 region has the DNA TGTGCCAGCAGCTGGGGACAGGGCGCGGGATATAATTCACCCCTCCACTTT. This gives the protein CASSWGQGAGYNSPLHF.

V and J are TRBV6-2 or TRBV6-3 and TRBJ1-2, with D possibly matching TRBD1 (5 bases). Per the germline V gene, CDR1 is MNHEY and CDR2 is SVGEGT. This CDR3 has 12 residues. V was trimmed by 8 bases and J by 3 bases, leaving 10 bases between them. The CDR3 nucleotides are TGTGCCAGCCGGGGGAGGGACTATGGCTACACCTTC. Translation: CASRGRDYGYTF.

The gene calls are TRBV7-2 and TRBJ2-5; 12 nucleotides agree with TRBD2. Germline V CDR1 and CDR2: SGHTA, FQGNSA. The CDR3 extends over 17 amino acids. The J segment lost 2 bases and the V segment lost 1 base, leaving 5 bases of the junction unmatched. This CDR3 is CTSSLGLAGGVQETQYF. The DNA for the CDR3 is TGTACCAGCAGCTTAGGGCTAGCGGGGGGGGTACAAGAGACCCAGTACTTC.

V usage is TRBV19 and J usage is TRBJ2-6; 9 bases match TRBD1. Germline values: CDR1 LNHDA, CDR2 SQIVND (reference sequence). Unmatched junction bases numbered 5, after V lost 0 bases and J lost 2 bases. The CDR3 is made up of 18 amino acids. The CDR3 spells CASSIDLGTGTGANVLTF. The CDR3 bases are TGTGCCAGTAGTATAGATCTAGGGACAGGGACTGGGGCCAACGTCCTGACTTTC.

There are a few counts of this clonotype. V gene TRBV10-3 combines with J gene TRBJ1-1, with D perhaps matching TRBD1 (5 bases). This CDR3 has 15 residues. In germline, CDR1 is ENHRY, CDR2 SYGVKD. V was shortened by 3 bases and J by 2 bases, with 13 bases between the two germline ends. The CDR3 here is CAISDRRDLNTEAFF. Written as DNA, the CDR3 is TGTGCCATCAGTGACCGCAGGGATCTAAACACTGAAGCTTTCTTT.

This clonotype was seen a few times. The chain is built from TRBV9 and TRBJ2-4, with D tentatively TRBD1 (6 bases). The end of the DNA aligns better with TRBJ2-7, so the J call may be wrong. From germline, CDR1 is SGDLS and CDR2 YYNGEE. CDR3 size: 16 residues. The DNA of the CDR3 is TGTGCCAGCAGCAACTCTATCGGGACAATTCCCTACGAGCAGTACTTC. The encoded protein is CASSNSIGTIPYEQYF.

This chain uses TRBV20-1 with TRBJ1-2; 7 bases are a match to TRBD1. Germline lookup yields CDR1 DFQATT and CDR2 SNEGSKA (reference sequence). This CDR3 comprises 14 residues. J lost 7 bases, V lost 0 bases, and 8 bases had no gene match. The CDR3 bases are TGCAGTGCTAGAGATCTAACAGGGGCCGGTGGCTACACCTTC. Its protein is CSARDLTGAGGYTF.

This chain uses TRBV4-3 with TRBJ2-2; D is ambiguous. Trimming removed 0 bases from V and 4 bases from J, with 9 bases in between. Germline lookup yields CDR1 LGHNA and CDR2 YSLEER. This CDR3 region has 15 residues. CDR3 protein: CASSQDRLSTGELFF. For the CDR3, the DNA is TGCGCCAGCAGCCAAGATCGACTTTCCACCGGGGAGCTGTTTTTT.

This sequence joins TRBV3-1 and TRBJ2-2; 8 nucleotides match TRBD1. Per the germline V gene, CDR1 is LGHDT and CDR2 is YNNKEL (reference sequence). The CDR3 runs 16 residues. With 4 bases clipped from V and 3 bases from J, the junction kept 7 bases outside the gene matches. The DNA for the CDR3 is TGTGCCAGCAGCCGAGGACAGGGTGGGGACACCGGGGAGCTGTTTTTT. It yields the protein CASSRGQGGDTGELFF.

The chain uses TRBV4-1 and TRBJ2-3; D perhaps matches TRBD2 (5 bases). Germline values: CDR1 MGHRA, CDR2 YSYEKL. Trimming shortened V by 3 bases and J by 5 bases, and 15 bases separated the two germline ends. The CDR3 totals 15 residues. Here the CDR3 reads CASSQAEGVGDTQYF. CDR3 sequence (DNA): TGCGCCAGCAGCCAGGCCGAGGGTGTGGGAGATACGCAGTATTTT.

This clonotype was counted a few times. The V gene is TRBV20-1, the J gene TRBJ2-7, with 8 bases lining up with TRBD1. Germline V gene lookup returns CDR1 DFQATT and CDR2 SNEGSKA (reference sequence). The length of the CDR3 is 13 residues. V lost 2 bases and J lost 5; bases outside the gene matches: 5. The CDR3 nucleotides are TGCAGTGCTAGACTCAGGGGGCTCAACGAGCAGTACTTC. Protein sequence: CSARLRGLNEQYF.

Details on this clonotype: At one end, the junction sequence differs from germline, possibly due to a read error. The V gene is TRBV7-3, the J gene TRBJ2-3; 8 nucleotides align to TRBD2. This CDR3 region has 14 residues. The germline gives CDR1 SGHTA, CDR2 FQGTGA. The CDR3 region is CASSVTGTSQAQYF. Here the CDR3 DNA reads TGTGCCAGCAGCGTAACCGGGACTAGTCAAGCGCAGTATTTT. The whole variable domain, remainder taken from reference TRBV7-3 and TRBJ2-3, is GAGVSQTPSNKVTEKGKYVELRCDPISGHTALYWYRQSLGQGPEFLIYFQGTGAADDSGLPNDRFFAVRPEGSVSTLKIQRTERGDSAVYLCASSVTGTSQAQYFGPGTRLTVL.

This clonotype was detected only a few times. This rearrangement joins TRBV29-1 to TRBJ1-2, with no clear D. Germline-derived CDR1 and CDR2 are SQVTM and ANQGSEA. The CDR3 spans 14 residues. V lost 4 bases to trimming and J lost 7 bases, with 19 bases between them. CDR3 region: CSVADSVGSGGYTF. CDR3 DNA sequence: TGCAGCGTTGCCGATAGTGTAGGTAGTGGTGGCTACACCTTC.

As to this clonotype: A clone one base away is much larger, so this may be a read error. V gene TRBV3-1 combines with J gene TRBJ2-4; no clear D gene. The DNA end lines up better with TRBJ2-7; the J call may be wrong. This CDR3 has 13 residues. Germline assignment: CDR1 LGHDT and CDR2 YNNKEL (reference sequence). CDR3 DNA sequence: TGTGCCAGCAGCCAAGAATACGGCGACGAGCAGTACTTC. Translated, it gives CASSQEYGDEQYF.

The chain recombines TRBV6-2 or TRBV6-3 with TRBJ2-1; TRBD1 aligns across 9 bases. Germline V gene lookup returns CDR1 MNHEY and CDR2 SVGEGT. Trimming cost V 2 bases and J 7 bases; bases outside gene matches: 3. The CDR3 covers 14 residues. CDR3 amino acids: CASSYLQGANEQFF. The CDR3 DNA follows: TGTGCCAGCAGTTACCTACAGGGGGCTAATGAGCAGTTCTTC.

The chain couples TRBV29-1 to TRBJ2-5; 8 bases match TRBD1. Germline lookup yields CDR1 SQVTM and CDR2 ANQGSEA. The CDR3 consists of 13 residues. Trimming cost V 6 bases and J 1 base; bases outside gene matches: 4. CDR3 sequence (DNA): TGCAGCGTCGTGACAGGGGTCCAAGAGACCCAGTACTTC. It translates to CSVVTGVQETQYF.

CDR3 coding DNA: TGTGCCAGCACCAAAACCGGGACGGCTGTCTATGGCTACACCTTC. This gives the protein CASTKTGTAVYGYTF. The gene calls are TRBV6-2 or TRBV6-3 and TRBJ1-2; maybe TRBD1 (5 bases). CDR3 length: 15 amino acids. Trimming removed 7 bases from V and 4 bases from J, with 19 bases in between. The germline V gene encodes CDR1 MNHEY and CDR2 SVGEGT.

Only a few counts were recorded for this clonotype. V usage is TRBV6-1 and J usage is TRBJ1-2; D not certain. Germline loops: CDR1 MNHNS, CDR2 SASEGT. Trimming removed 2 bases from V and 6 bases from J, with 7 bases in between. The CDR3 runs 12 residues. The CDR3 sequence: CASSEWYDGYTF. As DNA, the CDR3 is TGTGCCAGCAGTGAATGGTACGATGGCTACACCTTC.

This clonotype was seen more than once but under ten times. V usage is TRBV12-3 or TRBV12-4 and J usage is TRBJ2-1; 12 positions agree with TRBD1. V gave up 8 bases and J gave up 7 bases; unmatched junction bases: 9. The CDR3 is 15 residues long. The CDR3 DNA follows: TGTGCCAGCTTAGACCGGGACAGGGGGCATAATGAGCAGTTCTTC. It translates to CASLDRDRGHNEQFF.

The chain joins TRBV5-1 to TRBJ2-7; D gene uncertain. The V end lost 5 bases, the J end lost 3 bases, and 15 bases lay between the germline ends. The CDR3 runs to 14 residues. Germline CDR1 reads SGHRS; CDR2 reads YFSETQ. The CDR3 sequence is CASRAQTSSYEQYF. CDR3 bases: TGCGCCAGCAGAGCTCAAACCTCAAGCTACGAGCAGTACTTC.

CDR3 nucleotide sequence: TGTGCCAGCAGCTGGGCTAGCAGACACGAGCAGTACTTC. It codes for CASSWASRHEQYF. This chain connects TRBV13 to TRBJ2-7; tentatively, D is TRBD2 (5 bases). From germline, CDR1 is PRHDT and CDR2 FYEKMQ (reference sequence). Trimming stripped 4 bases from V and 5 bases from J, with 12 bases between. The CDR3 is 13 residues long. Complete variable domain (other parts from reference TRBV13 and TRBJ2-7): AAGVIQSPRHLIKEKRETATLKCYPIPRHDTVYWYQQGPGQDPQFLISFYEKMQSDKGSIPDRFSAQQFSDYHSELNMSSLELGDSALYFCASSWASRHEQYFGPGTRLTVT.

This clonotype turned up a few times. The chain employs TRBV28 and TRBJ2-5, with D possibly TRBD2 on 7 matching bases. The CDR3 contains 16 residues. Between the trimmed V and J ends, which lost 1 base and 2 bases, there was a span of 14 bases. The germline CDR1 and CDR2 sequences are MDHEN and SYDVKM. As DNA, the CDR3 is TGTGCCAGCAGTTTATCGGGGGGCGCGGATCAAGAGACCCAGTACTTC. This sequence encodes CASSLSGGADQETQYF.

This clonotype has a handful of counts. The chain recombines TRBV27 with TRBJ2-7; the match to TRBD1 covers 12 bases. Per germline, CDR1 MNHEY and CDR2 SMNVEV (reference sequence). Losses at the gene ends were 2 bases for V and 5 bases for J; bases not matched to a gene: 4. The CDR3 contains 15 residues. The CDR3 region is CASSLGTGGENEQYF. In nucleotides, the CDR3 is TGTGCCAGCAGTTTAGGGACAGGGGGCGAAAACGAGCAGTACTTC.

The V call is TRBV12-3 or TRBV12-4, the J call TRBJ2-7; D is perhaps TRBD1 (6 bases). V lost 6 bases and J lost 2, with 17 bases in between. The CDR3 has 15 residues. The DNA of the CDR3 is TGTGCCAGCAGCCCGACTGCGACAGGAACCTACGAGCAGTACTTC. Translation: CASSPTATGTYEQYF.